This is a list of T cell receptor beta chains from one sample in a study of blood T cell dynamics during melanoma immunotherapy. Using immunoSEQ multiplex PCR, the repertoire was profiled, and TCRdb retains in-frame clones only, with some absent. In the table there are 750 to 1,000 clones, about 78% of which are singletons. The source material was CD8+ T cells from blood, sampled from a patient treated with checkpoint blockade. The source of these receptors is a human donor with melanoma. CDR3s include the opening cysteine and the closing phenylalanine or tryptophan. The D gene is left open where the match is weak. Only some rows state a clone size, as once, few, many or a class for expanded clones.

V gene	D gene	J gene	clone size	CDR3 protein	CDR3 DNA
TRBV30	.	TRBJ1-1	.	CAYQTGAGVTEAFF	TGTGCCTACCAGACCGGAGCTGGGGTCACTGAAGCTTTCTTT
TRBV4-2	TRBD2	TRBJ2-1	.	CASSQGGGLAGVGEQFF	TGTGCCAGCAGCCAGGGGGGAGGACTAGCGGGAGTCGGTGAGCAGTTCTTC
TRBV6-1	TRBD1	TRBJ2-5	once	CASSEATGGVSETQYF	TGTGCCAGCAGTGAGGCCACAGGGGGCGTCAGCGAGACCCAGTACTTC
TRBV4-2	.	TRBJ2-7	few	CASSQSGQSYEQYF	TGTGCCAGCAGCCAGTCCGGACAGTCCTACGAGCAGTACTTC
TRBV6-5	TRBD2	TRBJ2-1	few	CASRSGLGVQFF	TGTGCCAGCAGATCGGGACTAGGTGTGCAGTTCTTC
TRBV27	.	TRBJ2-3	few	CASAGGTDTQYF	TGTGCCAGCGCAGGTGGTACAGATACGCAGTATTTT
TRBV27	TRBD2	TRBJ2-3	.	CASSPTPSGVTDTQYF	TGTGCCAGCAGTCCTACCCCTAGCGGGGTCACAGATACGCAGTATTTT
TRBV7-6	.	TRBJ2-7	large	CASSLDQGVEQYF	TGTGCCAGCAGCTTGGATCAGGGAGTCGAGCAGTACTTC
TRBV7-9	TRBD2	TRBJ2-2	.	CASSGRAGGQPGELFF	TGTGCCAGCAGCGGAAGAGCGGGAGGGCAGCCCGGGGAGCTGTTTTTT
TRBV11-3	.	TRBJ2-5	.	CASSFEGTQETQYF	TGTGCCAGCAGCTTCGAGGGGACCCAAGAGACCCAGTACTTC
TRBV4-1	TRBD2	TRBJ2-1	.	CASSQDMAGGDYNEQFF	TGCGCCAGCAGCCAAGATATGGCGGGAGGGGACTACAATGAGCAGTTCTTC
TRBV5-6	.	TRBJ2-4	.	CASSSGTGKIAKNIQYF	TGTGCCAGCAGCTCCGGGACCGGAAAGATAGCCAAAAACATTCAGTACTTC
TRBV15	.	TRBJ2-7	.	CATSRWGVEGDYEQYF	TGTGCCACCAGCAGGTGGGGTGTGGAGGGAGACTACGAGCAGTACTTC
TRBV6-6	.	TRBJ2-1	.	CASSYFVGNEQFF	TGTGCCAGCAGTTACTTCGTCGGGAATGAGCAGTTCTTC
TRBV6-6	TRBD1	TRBJ1-1	.	CASSRTGGITEAFF	TGTGCCAGCAGTAGGACAGGGGGAATAACTGAAGCTTTCTTT
TRBV29-1	TRBD2	TRBJ2-7	.	CSAEGLAYEQYF	TGCAGCGCTGAGGGACTAGCCTACGAGCAGTACTTC
TRBV6-6	.	TRBJ2-5	.	CASSYTGLQETQYF	TGTGCCAGCAGTTATACCGGACTACAAGAGACCCAGTACTTC
TRBV2	TRBD1	TRBJ2-1	few	CASNLGQGSYNEQFF	TGTGCCAGCAATCTGGGACAGGGCTCCTACAATGAGCAGTTCTTC
TRBV27	.	TRBJ2-3	.	CASSLFGGPDTQYF	TGTGCCAGCAGTTTGTTCGGGGGCCCAGATACGCAGTATTTT
TRBV9	.	TRBJ2-2	once	CASSPNTGELFF	TGTGCCAGCAGCCCTAACACCGGGGAGCTGTTTTTT
TRBV10-2	TRBD2	TRBJ2-1	.	CASSGPGGVAGVYDEQFF	TGCGCCAGCAGTGGGCCGGGGGGGGTAGCGGGAGTATACGATGAGCAGTTCTTC
TRBV29-1	.	TRBJ1-1	few	CSVEDRVRGSYTEAFF	TGCAGCGTTGAAGATCGGGTACGGGGCTCGTACACTGAAGCTTTCTTT
TRBV27	TRBD2	TRBJ2-7	.	CASSLFPGGEQYF	TGTGCCAGCAGTTTATTTCCGGGGGGGGAGCAGTACTTC
TRBV9	.	TRBJ2-7	.	CASSVELTSEQYF	TGTGCCAGCAGCGTAGAACTCACCAGCGAGCAGTACTTC
TRBV11-2	.	TRBJ2-7	.	CASSLQTSYEQYF	TGTGCCAGCAGCTTACAGACCTCCTACGAGCAGTACTTC
TRBV30	.	TRBJ1-1	.	CAWSVPDSENTEAFF	TGTGCCTGGAGTGTACCCGACAGCGAAAACACTGAAGCTTTCTTT
TRBV28	.	TRBJ1-5	.	CASRRTETNQPQHF	TGTGCCAGCAGGCGGACGGAAACCAATCAGCCCCAGCATTTT
TRBV7-6	TRBD1	TRBJ1-5	.	CASSSRQGARPQHF	TGTGCCAGCAGCTCCCGACAGGGGGCAAGGCCCCAGCATTTT
TRBV7-2	.	TRBJ1-2	.	CASSPRTTGYTF	TGTGCCAGCAGCCCCCGGACAACTGGCTACACCTTC
TRBV13	.	TRBJ1-2	.	CASSLLIYGYTF	TGTGCCAGCAGCTTACTGATCTATGGCTACACCTTC
TRBV5-1	TRBD1	TRBJ1-5	once	CASSLAPGGSIQPQHF	TGCGCCAGCAGCTTGGCCCCAGGGGGATCAATTCAGCCCCAGCATTTT
TRBV4-1	.	TRBJ1-3	.	CASSQDRGSAGNTIYF	TGCGCCAGCAGCCAAGATAGGGGGTCGGCGGGAAACACCATATATTTT
TRBV5-1	TRBD1	TRBJ2-7	.	CASREWDRTNYEQYF	TGCGCCAGCAGGGAATGGGACAGGACGAACTACGAGCAGTACTTC
TRBV27	TRBD2	TRBJ2-5	.	CASSLGGVGATQYF	TGTGCCAGCAGCTTGGGGGGGGTTGGGGCGACCCAGTACTTC
TRBV5-1	.	TRBJ1-5	few	CASSLVLQDNQPQHF	TGCGCCAGCAGCTTGGTCTTACAGGACAATCAGCCCCAGCATTTT
TRBV27	.	TRBJ1-2	few	CASSLGAPDREGYTF	TGTGCCAGCAGTTTAGGGGCACCTGATAGGGAAGGCTACACCTTC
TRBV5-1	.	TRBJ1-2	.	CASGYGYTF	TGCGCCAGCGGCTATGGCTACACCTTC
TRBV7-2	TRBD2	TRBJ2-7	.	CASSGTSGRGYEQYF	TGTGCCAGCAGCGGGACTAGCGGGAGAGGTTACGAGCAGTACTTC
TRBV6-6	.	TRBJ1-5	.	CASRKTGRNQPQHF	TGTGCCAGCAGGAAGACGGGGAGGAATCAGCCCCAGCATTTT
TRBV4-1	.	TRBJ1-1	few	CASSQDARGSTEAFF	TGCGCCAGCAGCCAAGACGCTAGGGGTAGCACTGAAGCTTTCTTT
TRBV6-5	TRBD1	TRBJ1-1	.	CASTPGTGAVFRAFF	TGTGCCAGCACGCCCGGGACAGGGGCCGTATTCCGAGCTTTCTTT
TRBV19	TRBD2	TRBJ2-2	.	CASSIPRPLAESTGELFF	TGTGCCAGTAGTATTCCCCGACCACTAGCGGAGAGCACCGGGGAGCTGTTTTTT
TRBV6-5	.	TRBJ2-2	.	CASSPGYAVAGELFF	TGTGCCAGCAGTCCAGGGTATGCCGTCGCCGGGGAGCTGTTTTTT
TRBV27	.	TRBJ2-7	.	CAILKRDNEQYF	TGTGCCATACTAAAGCGGGACAATGAGCAGTACTTC
TRBV9	TRBD1	TRBJ2-5	.	CASSPRQGAAETQYF	TGTGCCAGCAGCCCACGACAGGGAGCCGCCGAGACCCAGTACTTC
TRBV2	TRBD2	TRBJ2-7	.	CASSETGTSEFDEQYF	TGTGCCAGCAGTGAAACCGGGACTAGCGAGTTCGACGAGCAGTACTTC
TRBV27	TRBD2	TRBJ2-7	.	CAILKRGNEQYF	TGTGCCATACTAAAGCGGGGCAATGAGCAGTACTTC
TRBV2	.	TRBJ2-7	few	CASSARLVSGEQYF	TGTGCCAGCAGTGCCCGACTAGTCTCGGGCGAGCAGTACTTC
TRBV12-5	.	TRBJ1-2	.	CASGSIERYGYTF	TGTGCTAGTGGTTCGATCGAGAGGTATGGCTACACCTTC
TRBV6-1	.	TRBJ2-3	.	CASSESTGVADTQYF	TGTGCCAGCAGTGAATCTACGGGAGTGGCAGATACGCAGTATTTT
TRBV27	.	TRBJ2-1	.	CASSLYAGSSYNEQFF	TGTGCCAGCAGTTTATATGCTGGGAGCTCCTACAATGAGCAGTTCTTC
TRBV27	.	TRBJ2-3	.	CASSLAVTSTDTQYF	TGTGCCAGCAGTTTAGCGGTTACAAGCACAGATACGCAGTATTTT
TRBV6-1	TRBD1	TRBJ2-2	.	CASSATGTGGLNTGELFF	TGTGCCAGCAGTGCGACCGGGACAGGGGGCCTCAACACCGGGGAGCTGTTTTTT
TRBV28	.	TRBJ1-4	.	CASSLTDDEKLFF	TGTGCCAGCAGTTTGACTGACGATGAAAAACTGTTTTTT
TRBV28	.	TRBJ1-5	.	CASSSEGSTQPQHF	TGTGCCAGCAGTTCGGAGGGGTCCACTCAGCCCCAGCATTTT
TRBV28	TRBD2	TRBJ2-7	few	CASSQITSGRDEQYF	TGTGCCAGCAGCCAAATTACTAGCGGGAGAGACGAGCAGTACTTC
TRBV27	TRBD1	TRBJ2-1	.	CASGGQGANEQFF	TGTGCCAGCGGGGGACAGGGAGCCAATGAGCAGTTCTTC